The present entry profiles one TCR beta chain with its context. This sample stems from a study of cytomegalovirus exposure and HLA in healthy donors. The PCR contained 60 Vbeta and 13 Jbeta primers. Method: immunoSEQ multiplex PCR; TCRdb's copy keeps in-frame clones and lacks some. The sample has 90,000 to 95,000 clones, 81% seen once. CDR3 size: 14 residues. Unmatched junction bases numbered 5, after V lost 5 bases and J lost 5 bases. Germline CDR1 is LNHDA and CDR2 is SQIVND (reference sequence). Sequenced: PBMCs. The chain combines TRBV19 with TRBJ1-2, with 10 bases fitting TRBD1. The sequence was obtained from a girl aged 2 to 9 in good health and CMV-seropositive. The CDR3 bases are TGTGCCAGTAGTTCGACAGGGGGCCGGTATGGCTACACCTTC. Its translation is CASSSTGGRYGYTF.